This T cell receptor (beta chain) comes out of a study of blood T cell repertoires in COVID-19. About the research overall: The United States, Italy and Spain supplied acute and convalescent COVID-19 samples.

In the original workflow: Estimates of nucleated cell counts were drawn from the amplification of reference gene primers. TCRdb keeps only in-frame clones here, not all; method: immunoSEQ multiplex PCR. V and J calls and clone size are given by that table; D and trimming were obtained from the DNA. The sample lists around 300,000 clones; around 91% were seen once. Only one count was recorded for this clone. The CDR3 contains 18 residues. V lost 6 bases to trimming and J lost 5 bases; unmatched junction nucleotides: 19. Germline CDR1 and CDR2: SEHNR and FQNEAQ (reference sequence). The source material was PBMCs or T cells enriched from blood (not recorded which). The TCR was taken from a woman under 30 with acute COVID-19. The chain links TRBV7-9 to TRBJ2-1, with 7 bases aligning to TRBD1. The CDR3: CASRSTASTGDRDNEQFF. CDR3 bases: TGTGCCAGCAGGTCTACCGCATCCACAGGGGACCGAGACAATGAGCAGTTCTTC. The complete variable domain, with remaining parts taken from reference TRBV7-9 and TRBJ2-1, reads DTGVSQNPRHKITKRGQNVTFRCDPISEHNRLYWYRQTLGQGPEFLTYFQNEAQLEKSRLLSDRFSAERPKGSFSTLEIQRTEQGDSAMYLCASRSTASTGDRDNEQFFGPGTRLTVL.